This T cell receptor (beta chain) was documented in a study of T cell repertoires in cytomegalovirus infection. In the study overall: Matching HLA type and CMV infection were both indicated by public TCR beta signatures.

TCRdb reprocessed the reads with MiXCR, giving one entry per CDR3 protein. The profile shows hundreds of thousands of distinct CDR3 sequences, about a sixth of them singletons. Overall study results and limits: Ex vivo, HLA-C-restricted CMV-specific TCR beta clonotypes prevailed over the rest of the response. The cumulative frequency of public TCR beta families identified carriers of CMV plus the relevant HLA.

The CDR3 has 16 amino acids. Trimming took 7 bases from V and 2 from J; bases not matched to a gene: 9. The germline V gene encodes CDR1 SGHVS and CDR2 FQNEAQ. This clonotype was observed at least ten times. Antigen unknown. The TCR sequence derives from a human donor in good health (CMV status not recorded). Some clones in this sample may be carry-over from other donors' samples. Sample: PBMCs. The chain is built from TRBV7-8 and TRBJ2-2, with 8 nucleotides matching TRBD2. As DNA, the CDR3 is TGTGCCAGCAAGGTCGGGAGGGGCGTTAACACCGGGGAGCTGTTTTTT. Residues: CASKVGRGVNTGELFF. Full variable domain (missing parts from reference TRBV7-8 and TRBJ2-2): GAGVSQSPRYKVAKRGQDVALRCDPISGHVSLFWYQQALGQGPEFLTYFQNEAQLDKSGLPSDRFFAERPEGSVSTLKIQRTQQEDSAVYLCASKVGRGVNTGELFFGEGSRLTVL.